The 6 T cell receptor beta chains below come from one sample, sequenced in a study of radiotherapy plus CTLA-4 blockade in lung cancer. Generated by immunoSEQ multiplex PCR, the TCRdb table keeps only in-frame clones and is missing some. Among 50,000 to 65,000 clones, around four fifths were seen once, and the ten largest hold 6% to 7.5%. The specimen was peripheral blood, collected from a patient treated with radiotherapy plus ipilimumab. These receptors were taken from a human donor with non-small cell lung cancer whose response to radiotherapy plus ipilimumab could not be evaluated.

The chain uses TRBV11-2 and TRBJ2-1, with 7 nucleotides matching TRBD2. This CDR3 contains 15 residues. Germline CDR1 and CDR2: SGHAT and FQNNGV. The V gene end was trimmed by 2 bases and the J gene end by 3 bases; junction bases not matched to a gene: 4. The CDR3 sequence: CASSLRREFYNEQFF. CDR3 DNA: TGTGCCAGCAGCTTAAGGCGGGAGTTCTACAATGAGCAGTTCTTC.

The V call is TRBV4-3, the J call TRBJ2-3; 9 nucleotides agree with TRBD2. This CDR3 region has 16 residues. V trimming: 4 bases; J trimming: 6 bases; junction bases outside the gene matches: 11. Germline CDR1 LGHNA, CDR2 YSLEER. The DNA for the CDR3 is TGCGCCAGCAGCCCCGATCGAGGAAGCGGGGGGGATACGCAGTATTTT. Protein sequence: CASSPDRGSGGDTQYF.

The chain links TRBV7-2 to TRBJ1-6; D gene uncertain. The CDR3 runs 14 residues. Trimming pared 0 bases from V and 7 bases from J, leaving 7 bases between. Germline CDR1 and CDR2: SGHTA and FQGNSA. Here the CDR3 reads CASSLAGSNSPLHF. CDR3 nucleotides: TGTGCCAGCAGCTTAGCAGGGAGCAATTCACCCCTCCACTTT.

Written as DNA, the CDR3 is TGTGCCAGCAGCGTTGGGACAGTGGTAGGTTACGAGCAGTACTTC. Its protein product is CASSVGTVVGYEQYF. J is TRBJ2-7 and V is TRBV11-2; 7 bases fit TRBD1. V lost 5 bases to trimming and J lost 4 bases; unmatched junction nucleotides: 11. CDR3 size: 15 residues. The germline V gene encodes CDR1 SGHAT and CDR2 FQNNGV.

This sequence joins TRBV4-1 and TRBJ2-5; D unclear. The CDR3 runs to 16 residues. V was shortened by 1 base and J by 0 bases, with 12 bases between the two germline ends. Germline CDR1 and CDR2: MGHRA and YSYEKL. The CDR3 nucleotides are TGCGCCAGCAGCCAAGTTCGGTCCAGGAACCAAGAGACCCAGTACTTC. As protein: CASSQVRSRNQETQYF.

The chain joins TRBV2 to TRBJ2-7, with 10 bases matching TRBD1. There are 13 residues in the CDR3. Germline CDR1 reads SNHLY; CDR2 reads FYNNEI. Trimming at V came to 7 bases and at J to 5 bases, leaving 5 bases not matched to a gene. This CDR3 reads CASTTDRGDEQYF. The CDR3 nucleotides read TGTGCCAGCACCACGGACAGGGGGGACGAGCAGTACTTC.